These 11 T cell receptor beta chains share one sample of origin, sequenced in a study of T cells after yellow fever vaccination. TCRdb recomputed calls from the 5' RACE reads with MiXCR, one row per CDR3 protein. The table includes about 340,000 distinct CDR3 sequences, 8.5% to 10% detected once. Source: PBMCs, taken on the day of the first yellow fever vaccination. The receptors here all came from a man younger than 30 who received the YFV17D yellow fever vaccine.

CDR3 amino acids: CASSFRPPGQGPHEQYF. The CDR3 nucleotides are TGTGCCAGCAGCTTTCGACCGCCGGGACAGGGTCCCCACGAGCAGTACTTC. The chain uses TRBV5-6 and TRBJ2-7; 9 nucleotides align to TRBD1. The CDR3 has 17 residues. Germline V lookup: CDR1 SGHDT, CDR2 YYEEEE. The trim removed 2 bases at V and 5 bases at J, leaving 14 bases unmatched.

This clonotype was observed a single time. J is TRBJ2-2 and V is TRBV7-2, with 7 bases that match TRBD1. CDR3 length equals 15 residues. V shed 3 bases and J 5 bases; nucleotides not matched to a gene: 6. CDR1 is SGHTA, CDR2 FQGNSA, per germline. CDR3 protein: CASSLRGRGTGELFF. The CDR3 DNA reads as TGTGCCAGCAGCTTGAGGGGGCGTGGGACCGGGGAGCTGTTTTTT.

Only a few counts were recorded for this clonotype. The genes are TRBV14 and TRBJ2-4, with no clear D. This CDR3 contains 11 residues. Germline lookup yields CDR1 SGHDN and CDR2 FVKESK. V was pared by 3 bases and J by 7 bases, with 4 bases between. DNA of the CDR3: TGTGCCAGCAGCCACTCCAACATTCAGTACTTC. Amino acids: CASSHSNIQYF.

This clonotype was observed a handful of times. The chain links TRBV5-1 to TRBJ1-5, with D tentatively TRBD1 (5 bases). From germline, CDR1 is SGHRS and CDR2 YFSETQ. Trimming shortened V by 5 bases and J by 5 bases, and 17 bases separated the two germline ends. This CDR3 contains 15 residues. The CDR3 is CASRTAPGEHQPQHF. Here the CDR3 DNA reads TGCGCCAGCAGAACCGCACCGGGGGAGCATCAGCCCCAGCATTTT.

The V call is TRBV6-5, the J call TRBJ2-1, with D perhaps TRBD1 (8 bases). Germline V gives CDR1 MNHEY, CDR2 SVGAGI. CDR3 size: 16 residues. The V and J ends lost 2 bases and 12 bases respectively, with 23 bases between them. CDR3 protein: CASSYAGGTGRGGQFF. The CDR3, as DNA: TGTGCCAGCAGTTACGCAGGGGGCACAGGGAGGGGTGGGCAGTTCTTC.

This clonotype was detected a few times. CDR3 nucleotides: TGTGCCAGTAGTACCTCGGGCAGCGGGTTTCACGAGCAGTACTTC. Amino acids: CASSTSGSGFHEQYF. The rearrangement links TRBV19 to TRBJ2-7, with D tentatively TRBD2 (6 bases). The V and J ends lost 4 bases and 5 bases respectively, with 18 bases between them. The germline gives CDR1 LNHDA, CDR2 SQIVND (reference sequence). The CDR3 loop spans 15 amino acids.

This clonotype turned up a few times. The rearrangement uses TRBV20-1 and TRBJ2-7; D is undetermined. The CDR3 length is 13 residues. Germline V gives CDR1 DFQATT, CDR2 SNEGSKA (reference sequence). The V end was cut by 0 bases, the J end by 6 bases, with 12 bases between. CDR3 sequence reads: CSAREGPLSEQYF. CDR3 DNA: TGCAGTGCTAGAGAAGGGCCCCTAAGCGAGCAGTACTTC.

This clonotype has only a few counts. In DNA, the CDR3 is TGCAGTGCCCTTCCACAGCGTCACTCTGGAAACACCATATATTTT. This codes for CSALPQRHSGNTIYF. The chain carries TRBV20-1 and TRBJ1-3; unclear D gene. Trimming left V 6 bases short and J 0 bases short, with 15 bases between. Germline CDR1 and CDR2: DFQATT and SNEGSKA (reference sequence). This CDR3 spans 15 amino acids.

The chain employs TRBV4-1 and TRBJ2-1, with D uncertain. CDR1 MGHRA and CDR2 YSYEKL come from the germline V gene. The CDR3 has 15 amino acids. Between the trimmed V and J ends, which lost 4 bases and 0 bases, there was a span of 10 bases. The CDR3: CASSLQESSYNEQFF. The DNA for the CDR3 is TGCGCCAGCAGCCTTCAGGAGAGCTCCTACAATGAGCAGTTCTTC.

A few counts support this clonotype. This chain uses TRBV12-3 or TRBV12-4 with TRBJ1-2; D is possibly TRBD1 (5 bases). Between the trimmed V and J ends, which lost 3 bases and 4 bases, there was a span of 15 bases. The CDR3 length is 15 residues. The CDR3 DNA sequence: TGTGCCAGCAGTTTCGGGGACCAGGGCAGCTATGGCTACACCTTC. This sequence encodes CASSFGDQGSYGYTF.

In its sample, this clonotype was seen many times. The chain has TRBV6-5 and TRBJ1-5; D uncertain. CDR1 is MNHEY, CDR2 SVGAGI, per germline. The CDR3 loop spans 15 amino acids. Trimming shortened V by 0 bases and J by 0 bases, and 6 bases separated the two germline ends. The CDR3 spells CASSYSPYSNQPQHF. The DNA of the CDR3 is TGTGCCAGCAGTTACTCACCATATAGCAATCAGCCCCAGCATTTT.